The present T cell receptor beta chain was sequenced within a study of T cells in Graves' hyperthyroidism and ophthalmopathy. Overall study: Peripheral blood was acquired at first diagnosis, ahead of any therapy whatsoever. General study results and limits: In the blood, most expanded thyroid clonotypes above 0.001 appeared as well.

Patients were aged 18 to 65, had disease duration under 2 months, and had newly diagnosed hyperthyroidism. This clonotype was found many times. What it recognizes is unknown. RNA transcripts yielded amplified TCR beta CDR3 regions. The HTBI primer set was used in a first-round RT-PCR of the TCR CDR3. TCRdb reprocessed the multiplex PCR reads with MiXCR, giving one entry per CDR3 protein. Altogether 300,000 to 400,000 distinct CDR3 sequences are present, about 21% being singletons, with the ten largest covering under 55%. The J segment lost 2 bases and the V segment lost 5 bases, leaving 5 bases of the junction unmatched. This CDR3 spans 15 amino acids. Germline V gives CDR1 MDHEN, CDR2 SYDVKM.

The source is a woman aged 50 to 65 with Graves' hyperthyroidism. The V and J genes are TRBV28 and TRBJ2-1, with 8 bases lining up with TRBD2. Sequencing was carried out using blood. CDR3 region: CASSEAGGTYNEQFF. CDR3 nucleotides: TGTGCCAGCAGTGAGGCGGGGGGCACCTACAATGAGCAGTTCTTC.